The TCR beta chain under discussion was sequenced for a study of blood T cell repertoires in COVID-19. Study in general: PBMCs, B-cell-depleted T cells, or T cells were the source of the cDNA or gDNA that made up the material.

The CDR3 consists of 18 residues. Germline CDR1 and CDR2: SNHLY and FYNNEI. The V gene end was trimmed by 3 bases and the J gene end by 6 bases; junction bases not matched to a gene: 15. Source study methods: Amplification of reference gene primers provided the estimated nucleated cell counts. Sequencing was performed with immunoSEQ multiplex PCR; in TCRdb, only in-frame clones are kept and a portion is missing. Clone size and V and J calls were adopted from that table, with D and trimming inferred from the DNA. Among roughly 90,000 clones listed, 80% were seen once. Sequenced material: peripheral blood. The origin of this receptor is a woman aged 70 to 79 with acute or convalescent COVID-19. The chain combines TRBV2 with TRBJ2-7; 12 bases agree with TRBD1. In DNA form, the CDR3 reads TGTGCCAGCAGTGACTGGGGGACAGGGGGCGGAAGATTCCTCGAGCAGTACTTC. Translating it yields CASSDWGTGGGRFLEQYF.